This T cell receptor beta chain was observed in a study of blood T cell repertoires in COVID-19. Cohorts were based on clinical histories the participants reported. Participants classified as exposed had met a COVID-19 case within 2 weeks before study entry. Sequencing was performed with immunoSEQ multiplex PCR; in TCRdb, only in-frame clones are kept and a portion is missing. Here the sample spans 250,000 or so clones, approximately 89% being singletons. Germline V gene data show CDR1 as SEHNR and CDR2 as FQNEAQ (reference sequence). V lost 3 bases and J 4 bases, leaving 12 bases between the germline ends. CDR3 length equals 14 residues.

V usage is TRBV7-9 and J usage is TRBJ2-5, with TRBD1 as a possible D gene (6 bases). The clonotype originates from a man aged 40-50 years who had been exposed to COVID-19. Sequenced material: PBMCs or T cells enriched from blood (not recorded which). In DNA, the CDR3 is TGTGCCAGCAGCTTCAGGGGACGGGGAGAGACCCAGTACTTC. It specifies CASSFRGRGETQYF.